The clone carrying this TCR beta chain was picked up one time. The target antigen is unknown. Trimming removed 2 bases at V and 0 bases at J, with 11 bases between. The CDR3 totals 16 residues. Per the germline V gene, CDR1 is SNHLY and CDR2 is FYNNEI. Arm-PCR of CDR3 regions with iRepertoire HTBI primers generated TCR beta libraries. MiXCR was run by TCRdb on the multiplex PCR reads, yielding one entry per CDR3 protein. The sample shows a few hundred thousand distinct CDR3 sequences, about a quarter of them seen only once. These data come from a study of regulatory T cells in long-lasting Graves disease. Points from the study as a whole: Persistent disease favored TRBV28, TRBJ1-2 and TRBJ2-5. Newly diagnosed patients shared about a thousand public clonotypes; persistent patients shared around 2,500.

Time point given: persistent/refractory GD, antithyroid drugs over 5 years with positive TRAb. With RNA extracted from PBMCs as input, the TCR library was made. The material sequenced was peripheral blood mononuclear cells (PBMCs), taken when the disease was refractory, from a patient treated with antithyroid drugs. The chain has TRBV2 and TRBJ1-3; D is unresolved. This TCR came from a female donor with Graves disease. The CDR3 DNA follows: TGTGCCAGCAGTGAATTTTACCTGACCTCTGGAAACACCATATATTTT. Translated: CASSEFYLTSGNTIYF.